The rows below give T cell receptor beta chains drawn from one sample of a study of control samples from healthy donors and cancer patients. The data were produced by immunoSEQ multiplex PCR, yet TCRdb's version contains in-frame clones alone and is incomplete. The table has about 150,000 clones, around 90% seen once. The source material was blood. The receptors originated from a man aged 25-45 years in good health. CDR3s include the opening cysteine and the closing phenylalanine or tryptophan. A D gene is named only where the DNA matches it firmly. For some rows the clone size is stated as once, few or many, or as a class when expanded; others skip it.

clone size	V gene	D gene	J gene	CDR3 protein	CDR3 DNA
.	TRBV19	.	TRBJ1-4	CASSYRNEKLFF	TGTGCCAGTAGTTACAGGAATGAAAAACTGTTTTTT
.	TRBV2	.	TRBJ2-7	CASSSPVTYEQYF	TGTGCCAGCAGTAGCCCAGTTACCTACGAGCAGTACTTC
.	TRBV19	TRBD2	TRBJ2-5	CASRTSGNAWYQETQYF	TGTGCCAGTAGGACTAGCGGGAACGCTTGGTACCAAGAGACCCAGTACTTC
.	TRBV30	.	TRBJ2-3	CACNILTSDTQYF	TGTGCCTGCAACATCCTAACGTCAGATACGCAGTATTTT
.	TRBV7-2	.	TRBJ1-5	CASSLDNQPQHF	TGTGCCAGCAGCTTAGATAATCAGCCCCAGCATTTT
once	TRBV5-6	.	TRBJ1-4	CASRDGFGSNEKLFF	TGTGCCAGCAGGGATGGCTTCGGGAGTAATGAAAAACTGTTTTTT
.	TRBV5-5	TRBD1	TRBJ1-3	CASSVQGADGNTIYF	TGTGCCAGCAGCGTACAGGGGGCGGACGGAAACACCATATATTTT
once	TRBV27	.	TRBJ2-7	CVGLQGHEQYF	TGTGTAGGTTTACAGGGACACGAGCAGTACTTC
.	TRBV4-2	.	TRBJ1-2	CASSQDGGGGYTF	TGTGCCAGCAGCCAAGATGGGGGTGGCGGCTACACCTTC
.	TRBV28	.	TRBJ2-3	CASSRFIGGGADTQYF	TGTGCCAGCAGCAGGTTTATCGGGGGTGGGGCAGATACGCAGTATTTT
once	TRBV6-6	.	TRBJ1-1	CASSQIAGLGNTEAFF	TGTGCCAGCAGCCAAATTGCTGGGTTGGGGAACACTGAAGCTTTCTTT
.	TRBV27	.	TRBJ2-5	CASREDGRKETQYF	TGTGCCAGCAGAGAGGACGGCCGTAAAGAGACCCAGTACTTC
.	TRBV4-2	TRBD2	TRBJ2-3	CASSQEALQTGGVTDTQYF	TGTGCCAGCAGCCAAGAGGCCCTTCAAACGGGGGGTGTTACAGATACGCAGTATTTT
few	TRBV14	.	TRBJ2-1	CASSLIPGRAAYNEQFF	TGTGCCAGCAGCCTAATCCCCGGAAGAGCGGCTTACAATGAGCAGTTCTTC
.	TRBV18	TRBD1	TRBJ2-7	CASSPVRTGGNEQYF	TGTGCCAGCTCACCGGTTCGAACAGGGGGAAACGAGCAGTACTTC
.	TRBV23-1	.	TRBJ2-7	CASSRGGLGDEQYF	TGCGCCAGCAGTCGTGGAGGGCTGGGGGACGAGCAGTACTTC
.	TRBV7-6	.	TRBJ2-3	CASSLASRWASADTQYF	TGTGCCAGCAGCTTAGCGAGTCGCTGGGCTAGTGCAGATACGCAGTATTTT
.	TRBV18	TRBD1	TRBJ1-6	CASSQQGKPPLHF	TGTGCCAGCTCACAACAGGGGAAGCCACCCCTCCACTTT
.	TRBV9	TRBD2	TRBJ2-1	CASSVERGQRGAYNEQFF	TGTGCCAGCAGCGTAGAGAGGGGCCAGCGGGGGGCCTACAATGAGCAGTTCTTC
.	TRBV9	.	TRBJ2-7	CASSLGGAGLYEQYF	TGTGCCAGCAGCTTGGGGGGGGCCGGTCTCTACGAGCAGTACTTC
.	TRBV19	.	TRBJ1-1	CASSNTLNTEAFF	TGTGCCAGTAGTAACACCTTGAACACTGAAGCTTTCTTT
once	TRBV15	.	TRBJ2-1	CATSRARPDNEQFF	TGTGCCACCAGCAGAGCCCGTCCGGACAATGAGCAGTTCTTC
.	TRBV19	.	TRBJ1-5	CASSIGGLPVRGQPQHF	TGTGCCAGTAGTATAGGCGGACTGCCCGTTCGTGGTCAGCCCCAGCATTTT
.	TRBV3-1/TRBV3-2	TRBD2	TRBJ2-5	CASSQDRWSSGAETQYF	TGTGCCAGCAGCCAAGACCGATGGTCTAGCGGGGCTGAGACCCAGTACTTC
.	TRBV7-3	.	TRBJ2-5	CASSKGPQETQYF	TGTGCCAGCAGCAAAGGGCCGCAAGAGACCCAGTACTTC
.	TRBV18	.	TRBJ2-1	CASSPRSGVSSYNEQFF	TGTGCCAGCTCACCACGTTCAGGTGTAAGCTCCTACAATGAGCAGTTCTTC
.	TRBV10-3	.	TRBJ1-1	CAISESEGTEAFF	TGTGCCATCAGTGAGTCAGAAGGCACTGAAGCTTTCTTT
.	TRBV29-1	.	TRBJ1-2	CSVSSRASGYTF	TGCAGCGTTTCCAGCAGGGCCAGTGGCTACACCTTC